These 32 T cell receptor beta chains share one sample of origin, sequenced in a study of identical twins (dated by TCRdb to 2015 to 2016). The library relied on 5' RACE. Sequencing used an Illumina HiSeq 2000. TCRdb applied fastp at Q25 and MiXCR to the public reads, then kept only in-frame beta chains. Here each entry gathers all rows of one CDR3 protein and keeps the most common genes and DNA. In this sample the table shows fewer than 350,000 distinct CDR3 sequences, about 8.9% of which occur a single time. The ten top clones hold less than 2.5% of the sample. These data were also filed under a second study, of yellow fever vaccine responses in identical twins.

Sequencing used memory (CD45RO+) T cells sorted from blood. The cell subset or site label on this specimen signifies: CD45RO+ enriched T cells. The receptors originated from a woman aged 18-29 years in good health.

This clonotype appeared many times. The chain is built from TRBV12-3 or TRBV12-4 and TRBJ1-1; 7 bases agree with TRBD1. After removal of 5 bases from V and 1 base from J, the junction contained 1 base not matched to a gene. The CDR3 extends over 13 amino acids. The CDR3 loop reads CASSHRGNTEAFF. CDR3 nucleotides: TGTGCCAGCAGTCACAGGGGGAACACTGAAGCTTTCTTT.

There are many counts of this clonotype. The J gene is TRBJ1-6, the V gene TRBV5-1; TRBD1 agrees at 8 bases. V gave up 3 bases and J gave up 9 bases; unmatched junction bases: 8. Germline-derived CDR1 and CDR2 are SGHRS and YFSETQ. The length of the CDR3 is 15 residues. CDR3 DNA: TGCGCCAGCAGCTCGGACAGGGCAGTGGGTTCACCCCTCCACTTT. It is translated as CASSSDRAVGSPLHF.

In this sample, this clonotype turned up many times. The CDR3 spells CSVLGAMNTEAFF. The CDR3 DNA sequence: TGCAGCGTTTTAGGGGCAATGAACACTGAAGCTTTCTTT. V and J are TRBV29-1 and TRBJ1-1; D perhaps matches TRBD1 (5 bases). The germline CDR1 and CDR2 sequences are SQVTM and ANQGSEA. There are 13 residues in the CDR3. Trimming took 5 bases from V and 0 from J, leaving 10 bases between them.

This clonotype was picked up a small number of times. The chain has TRBV20-1 and TRBJ1-2, with 9 bases matching TRBD1. The CDR3 sequence is 12 residues long. V trimming: 5 bases; J trimming: 7 bases; junction bases outside the gene matches: 5. Germline CDR1 and CDR2: DFQATT and SNEGSKA (reference sequence). CDR3 DNA: TGCAGTGCTCCGGGACAGGGCGGTGGCTACACCTTC. Translation: CSAPGQGGGYTF.

This clonotype was seen at least ten times. The CDR3 DNA is TGTGCCAGCAGCTCCCAGGGGTTCTATAATTCACCCCTCCACTTT. Its translation: CASSSQGFYNSPLHF. The chain is built from TRBV12-3 or TRBV12-4 and TRBJ1-6; D is perhaps TRBD1 (6 bases). The CDR3 length is 15 residues. Trimming left V 6 bases short and J 3 bases short, with 12 bases between.

The chain uses TRBV4-1 and TRBJ2-3; TRBD2 matches 8 bases. Trimming removed 4 bases from V and 4 bases from J; junction bases left unmatched: 4. Looked up from germline, CDR1 is MGHRA and CDR2 is YSYEKL. This CDR3 has 14 amino acids. The CDR3 DNA sequence: TGCGCCAGCAGCCTCGGGACTAGTTCAGATACGCAGTATTTT. Protein product: CASSLGTSSDTQYF.

This clonotype was seen more than once but under ten times. The chain combines TRBV6-2 or TRBV6-3 with TRBJ2-3, with D possibly TRBD1 on 6 matching bases. The CDR3 covers 15 residues. With 2 bases removed from V and 2 bases from J, the gap between germline ends came to 11 bases. The germline V gene has CDR1 MNHEY and CDR2 SVGEGT. CDR3 amino acids: CASSYIGDNTDTQYF. For the CDR3, the DNA is TGTGCCAGCAGTTACATAGGGGACAACACAGATACGCAGTATTTT.

This clonotype occurred many times. The chain is built from TRBV7-9 and TRBJ1-2; no firm D call. CDR3 length: 15 amino acids. Germline assignment: CDR1 SEHNR and CDR2 FQNEAQ (reference sequence). Trimming left V 1 base short and J 2 bases short, with 11 bases between. The CDR3 protein is CASSLVGTSNYGYTF. CDR3 sequence (DNA): TGTGCCAGCAGCTTAGTGGGAACCTCGAACTATGGCTACACCTTC.

There are many counts of this clonotype. The V gene is TRBV20-1, the J gene TRBJ2-2, with D unresolved. The CDR3 runs 16 residues. V was clipped by 1 base and J by 0 bases, with 12 bases between them. CDR1 DFQATT and CDR2 SNEGSKA come from the germline V gene (reference sequence). CDR3 DNA sequence: TGCAGTGCTAGAGGCGTCGGCACCGCGAACACCGGGGAGCTGTTTTTT. Translation: CSARGVGTANTGELFF.

The gene calls are TRBV29-1 and TRBJ2-5, with 8 bases matching TRBD1. Germline-derived CDR1 and CDR2 are SQVTM and ANQGSEA. The J segment lost 2 bases and the V segment lost 8 bases, leaving 4 bases of the junction unmatched. The CDR3 runs 12 residues. The CDR3 coding sequence is TGCAGCCACGGGACAGGTCAAGAGACCCAGTACTTC. Encoded protein: CSHGTGQETQYF. Full variable domain (missing parts from reference TRBV29-1 and TRBJ2-5): SAVISQKPSRDICQRGTSLTIQCQVDSQVTMMFWYRQQPGQSLTLIATANQGSEATYESGFVIDKFPISRPNLTFSTLTVSNMSPEDSSIYLCSHGTGQETQYFGPGTRLLVL.

This clonotype occurred many times. V and J are TRBV10-3 and TRBJ1-1, with TRBD1 matching over 10 bases. Germline loops: CDR1 ENHRY, CDR2 SYGVKD. This CDR3 contains 15 residues. With 6 bases clipped from V and 4 bases from J, the junction kept 8 bases outside the gene matches. CDR3 amino acids: CAIRGGQGQGTEAFF. CDR3 DNA sequence: TGTGCCATCAGGGGGGGACAGGGGCAAGGCACTGAAGCTTTCTTT.

This clonotype turned up a few times. V and J are TRBV5-1 and TRBJ2-3; TRBD2 agrees at 8 bases. CDR1 and CDR2 from the germline V gene are SGHRS and YFSETQ. The CDR3 extends over 14 amino acids. V shed 7 bases and J 6 bases; nucleotides not matched to a gene: 10. The CDR3 here is CASRSGAPQDTQYF. For the CDR3, the DNA is TGCGCCAGCCGTAGCGGGGCCCCGCAGGATACGCAGTATTTT. Supplemented by reference TRBV5-1 and TRBJ2-3, the full variable domain reads KAGVTQTPRYLIKTRGQQVTLSCSPISGHRSVSWYQQTPGQGLQFLFEYFSETQRNKGNFPGRFSGRQFSNSRSEMNVSTLELGDSALYLCASRSGAPQDTQYFGPGTRLTVL.

This clonotype was found a few times. The chain recombines TRBV20-1 with TRBJ1-5; D not certain. V gave up 0 bases and J gave up 2 bases, with 11 bases separating them. The CDR3 totals 15 residues. Germline CDR1 DFQATT, CDR2 SNEGSKA (reference sequence). The CDR3 sequence: CSARELSVGNQPQHF. CDR3 sequence (DNA): TGCAGTGCTAGAGAACTGTCGGTTGGCAATCAGCCCCAGCATTTT.

This clonotype was counted at least ten times. The rearrangement joins TRBV12-3 or TRBV12-4 to TRBJ1-1, with 8 bases identical to TRBD1. The V gene end was trimmed by 6 bases and the J gene end by 0 bases; junction bases not matched to a gene: 12. The CDR3 runs 17 residues. The CDR3 region is CASRGSRGLWMNTEAFF. The CDR3, as DNA: TGTGCCAGCAGGGGATCCAGGGGGCTGTGGATGAACACTGAAGCTTTCTTT.

This clonotype was seen a few times. The chain joins TRBV10-3 to TRBJ2-7; D tentatively reads TRBD1 or TRBD2 (5 bases each). The CDR3 length is 13 residues. The V gene lost 8 bases and the J gene lost 0 bases, with 11 bases spanning the gap. Germline V gene data show CDR1 as ENHRY and CDR2 as SYGVKD. This CDR3 reads CAILDGTSYEQYF. DNA for the CDR3: TGTGCCATCTTAGACGGGACCTCCTACGAGCAGTACTTC.

This clonotype was recorded a few times. The V and J genes are TRBV15 and TRBJ1-1; D uncertain. The CDR3 length is 13 residues. The germline V gene encodes CDR1 LNHNV and CDR2 YYDKDF (reference sequence). The V end lost 5 bases, the J end lost 2 bases, and 9 bases lay between the germline ends. The CDR3 reads CATSAQFNTEAFF. CDR3 nucleotide sequence: TGTGCCACCAGCGCACAGTTTAACACTGAAGCTTTCTTT. The variable domain in full, completed from reference TRBV15 and TRBJ1-1, reads DAMVIQNPRYQVTQFGKPVTLSCSQTLNHNVMYWYQQKSSQAPKLLFHYYDKDFNNEADTPDNFQSRRPNTSFCFLDIRSPGLGDTAMYLCATSAQFNTEAFFGQGTRLTVV.

This clonotype was observed a handful of times. The rearrangement joins TRBV5-1 to TRBJ2-7; 8 positions agree with TRBD1. Germline lookup yields CDR1 SGHRS and CDR2 YFSETQ. V lost 5 bases and J lost 3; bases outside the gene matches: 10. The CDR3 loop spans 15 amino acids. The CDR3 loop reads CASSTQTGEGYEQYF. CDR3 sequence (DNA): TGCGCCAGCAGTACTCAGACAGGGGAAGGCTACGAGCAGTACTTC. The full variable domain, with the rest looked up from reference TRBV5-1 and TRBJ2-7, is KAGVTQTPRYLIKTRGQQVTLSCSPISGHRSVSWYQQTPGQGLQFLFEYFSETQRNKGNFPGRFSGRQFSNSRSEMNVSTLELGDSALYLCASSTQTGEGYEQYFGPGTRLTVT.

The chain is built from TRBV20-1 and TRBJ2-5, with a tentative D call TRBD1 (5 bases). The CDR3 extends over 13 amino acids. Germline V gene sequence: CDR1 DFQATT, CDR2 SNEGSKA (reference sequence). V was trimmed by 3 bases and J by 4 bases, leaving 12 bases between them. The DNA for the CDR3 is TGCAGTGCTAGGCGGCAGGGTGGAGAGACCCAGTACTTC. It encodes CSARRQGGETQYF.

J is TRBJ1-1 and V is TRBV10-3, with TRBD1 as a possible D gene (5 bases). The CDR3 runs to 15 residues. Trimming cost V 4 bases and J 5 bases, with 17 bases left between them. Germline loops: CDR1 ENHRY, CDR2 SYGVKD. DNA for the CDR3: TGTGCCATCAGTGCCCGTATGGAGGGGTGGACTGAAGCTTTCTTT. The encoded protein is CAISARMEGWTEAFF.

The sample holds many counts of this clonotype. The chain combines TRBV3-1 with TRBJ2-3; D might be TRBD2 (6 bases). Trimming removed 0 bases at V and 5 bases at J, with 12 bases between. Germline-derived CDR1 and CDR2 are LGHDT and YNNKEL (reference sequence). This CDR3 contains 15 residues. CDR3 in amino acids: CASSQDLGLIDTQYF. The CDR3, as DNA: TGTGCCAGCAGCCAAGATCTTGGACTAATAGATACGCAGTATTTT.

There are many counts of this clonotype. This chain joins TRBV29-1 and TRBJ1-2; perhaps TRBD1 as D (6 bases). CDR1 and CDR2 (germline): SQVTM, ANQGSEA. The CDR3 contains 13 residues. V lost 8 bases to trimming and J lost 7 bases, with 20 bases between them. The CDR3 here is CSSPDSASGGYTF. As DNA, the CDR3 is TGCAGCTCCCCGGACAGCGCTAGTGGTGGCTACACCTTC. The complete variable domain, with remaining parts taken from reference TRBV29-1 and TRBJ1-2, reads SAVISQKPSRDICQRGTSLTIQCQVDSQVTMMFWYRQQPGQSLTLIATANQGSEATYESGFVIDKFPISRPNLTFSTLTVSNMSPEDSSIYLCSSPDSASGGYTFGSGTRLTVV.

This clonotype came up many times. The chain links TRBV12-3 or TRBV12-4 to TRBJ2-2; 12 bases line up with TRBD2. The CDR3 covers 17 residues. V gave up 4 bases and J gave up 0 bases; unmatched junction bases: 3. CDR3 bases: TGTGCCAGCAGTTATGGACTAGCGGGACCGAACACCGGGGAGCTGTTTTTT. It codes for CASSYGLAGPNTGELFF.

V and J are TRBV10-2 and TRBJ1-2; D gene ambiguous. The CDR3 length is 14 residues. Per the germline V gene, CDR1 is WSHSY and CDR2 is SAAADI. Trimming took off 5 bases at V and 4 bases at J, with 14 bases between the two ends. CDR3 DNA sequence: TGCGCCAGCAGTTCTTTGGGAGAGAGCTATGGCTACACCTTC. It yields the protein CASSSLGESYGYTF.

The chain combines TRBV6-5 with TRBJ1-1; 9 positions agree with TRBD1. The V and J ends lost 2 bases and 5 bases, in that order; junction bases with no gene match: 6. Germline-derived CDR1 and CDR2 are MNHEY and SVGAGI. This CDR3 contains 15 residues. CDR3 sequence (DNA): TGTGCCAGCAGTTACCAACAGGGGGCGGGGACTGAAGCTTTCTTT. It encodes CASSYQQGAGTEAFF.

This clonotype showed up many times. The chain is built from TRBV7-9 and TRBJ1-2, with D maybe TRBD1 (6 bases). This CDR3 spans 13 amino acids. The germline gives CDR1 SEHNR, CDR2 FQNEAQ (reference sequence). Trimming removed 5 bases at V and 5 bases at J, with 12 bases between. CDR3 residues: CASSRGDLYGYTF. The CDR3, as DNA: TGTGCCAGCAGCAGGGGGGACCTGTATGGCTACACCTTC.

The V call is TRBV28, the J call TRBJ2-7; D could derive from TRBD1 or TRBD2 (5 bases each). The CDR3 sequence is 12 residues long. The V end was cut by 10 bases, the J end by 2 bases, with 12 bases between. Germline V lookup: CDR1 MDHEN, CDR2 SYDVKM. CDR3 coding DNA: TGTGCCACTACCGGGACCACCTACGAGCAGTACTTC. It yields the protein CATTGTTYEQYF.

The chain recombines TRBV6-1 with TRBJ2-7; 7 nucleotides agree with TRBD2. The CDR3 runs to 15 residues. Germline lookup yields CDR1 MNHNS and CDR2 SASEGT. V gave up 5 bases and J gave up 3 bases; unmatched junction bases: 10. The CDR3 region has the DNA TGTGCCAGCAGTCCGTCAGGGCGGGGGTTCTACGAGCAGTACGTC. Translating gives CASSPSGRGFYEQYV.

V is TRBV6-4 and J is TRBJ1-5; 8 nucleotides align to TRBD1. The germline CDR1 and CDR2 sequences are MRHNA and SNTAGT. The CDR3 loop spans 13 amino acids. J was trimmed by 3 bases and V by 11 bases; bases with no gene match: 6. CDR3 in DNA: TGTGCCTCCTTGGACAGGGCCAATCAGCCCCAGCATTTT. It encodes CASLDRANQPQHF.

This clonotype has a count of ten or more. The V gene is TRBV15, the J gene TRBJ1-3; 7 bases fit TRBD1. CDR1 is LNHNV and CDR2 is YYDKDF in the germline V gene (reference sequence). The CDR3 length is 14 residues. V was clipped by 1 base and J by 7 bases; unmatched bases: 4. CDR3 nucleotide sequence: TGTGCCACCAGCAGAGCGGACAGGACGAACACCATATATTTT. This codes for CATSRADRTNTIYF. The whole variable domain, remainder taken from reference TRBV15 and TRBJ1-3, is DAMVIQNPRYQVTQFGKPVTLSCSQTLNHNVMYWYQQKSSQAPKLLFHYYDKDFNNEADTPDNFQSRRPNTSFCFLDIRSPGLGDTAMYLCATSRADRTNTIYFGEGSWLTVV.

This clonotype was recorded a few times. The V call is TRBV6-1, the J call TRBJ2-5; TRBD1 matches 7 bases. The J segment lost 5 bases and the V segment lost 0 bases, leaving 6 bases of the junction unmatched. Germline CDR1 reads MNHNS; CDR2 reads SASEGT. CDR3 length equals 15 residues. CDR3 nucleotide sequence: TGTGCCAGCAGTGAAGCGCCGACAGGGTATGAGACCCAGTACTTC. It codes for CASSEAPTGYETQYF.

This clonotype was counted only a few times. The rearrangement links TRBV20-1 to TRBJ2-7; 8 positions agree with TRBD2. The CDR3 sequence is 15 residues long. V was clipped by 0 bases and J by 3 bases; unmatched bases: 7. Per germline, CDR1 DFQATT and CDR2 SNEGSKA (reference sequence). CDR3 region: CSARDLREGYYEQYF. Written as DNA, the CDR3 is TGCAGTGCTAGAGATCTCCGGGAGGGTTACTACGAGCAGTACTTC.

Only a few counts were recorded for this clonotype. The chain links TRBV5-1 to TRBJ1-2; no clear D gene. Germline assignment: CDR1 SGHRS and CDR2 YFSETQ. The CDR3 is made up of 13 amino acids. The V gene lost 7 bases and the J gene lost 4 bases, with 14 bases spanning the gap. CDR3 nucleotides: TGCGCCAGCCGGGAACACGAGGGCTATGGCTACACCTTC. It yields the protein CASREHEGYGYTF.